Following are 16 T cell receptor beta chains from one sample sequenced in a study of blood T cell repertoires in COVID-19. Profiled with immunoSEQ multiplex PCR; TCRdb holds only in-frame clones, not every one. The sample consists of 130,000 to 150,000 clones, about 90% of them appearing once. Material for sequencing was peripheral blood. These receptors all come from a man aged 45-65 years who had recovered from COVID-19.

This clone was counted a few times. This chain uses TRBV7-2 with TRBJ1-6; TRBD1 agrees at 9 bases. CDR1 is SGHTA, CDR2 FQGNSA, per germline. CDR3 length equals 17 residues. The junction had 5 bases not matched to a gene; V was cut back by 1 base and J by 4 bases. CDR3 sequence (DNA): TGTGCCAGCAGCTTAGGGGGGACAGGGCCTTATAATTCACCCCTCCACTTT. Its protein is CASSLGGTGPYNSPLHF.

The chain joins TRBV5-1 to TRBJ2-1; 13 nucleotides align to TRBD2. Germline V gene sequence: CDR1 SGHRS, CDR2 YFSETQ. The CDR3 length is 15 residues. After removal of 4 bases from V and 4 bases from J, the junction contained 2 bases not matched to a gene. CDR3 in amino acids: CASSRTSGGYNEQFF. CDR3 bases: TGCGCCAGCAGCAGGACTAGCGGGGGTTACAATGAGCAGTTCTTC.

The chain employs TRBV28 and TRBJ2-2, with 8 nucleotides matching TRBD1. The V gene end was trimmed by 7 bases and the J gene end by 7 bases; junction bases not matched to a gene: 8. Germline V gene lookup returns CDR1 MDHEN and CDR2 SYDVKM. This CDR3 is built from 14 residues. CDR3 DNA: TGTGCCAGCAAGACAGGGGAAGCTATCGGGGAGCTGTTTTTT. Amino acids: CASKTGEAIGELFF. The variable domain in full, completed from reference TRBV28 and TRBJ2-2, reads DVKVTQSSRYLVKRTGEKVFLECVQDMDHENMFWYRQDPGLGLRLIYFSYDVKMKEKGDIPEGYSVSREKKERFSLILESASTNQTSMYLCASKTGEAIGELFFGEGSRLTVL.

The chain is built from TRBV2 and TRBJ2-3; the match to TRBD2 covers 7 bases. This CDR3 comprises 15 residues. Germline CDR1 SNHLY, CDR2 FYNNEI. Losses at the gene ends were 3 bases for V and 10 bases for J; bases not matched to a gene: 13. Here the CDR3 reads CASSEVRAGVGPQYF. The CDR3 nucleotides are TGTGCCAGCAGTGAGGTCAGGGCGGGGGTTGGACCGCAGTATTTT. The whole variable domain, remainder taken from reference TRBV2 and TRBJ2-3, is EPEVTQTPSHQVTQMGQEVILRCVPISNHLYFYWYRQILGQKVEFLVSFYNNEISEKSEIFDDQFSVERPDGSNFTLKIRSTKLEDSAMYFCASSEVRAGVGPQYFGPGTRLTVL.

The chain combines TRBV19 with TRBJ1-2; tentative D call: TRBD1 (6 bases). V lost 7 bases and J 1 base, leaving 19 bases between the germline ends. The germline V gene has CDR1 LNHDA and CDR2 SQIVND (reference sequence). The CDR3 contains 16 residues. As DNA, the CDR3 is TGTGCCAGTATTCGGCGCGGGCAGGGGAGTAACTATGGCTACACCTTC. Its translation: CASIRRGQGSNYGYTF.

The chain couples TRBV19 to TRBJ2-7; D unclear. This CDR3 comprises 13 residues. V was cut by 10 bases and J by 3 bases, with 16 bases left in between. Germline V CDR1 and CDR2: LNHDA, SQIVND (reference sequence). The CDR3 spells CAKKKFPGYEQYF. CDR3 sequence (DNA): TGTGCCAAGAAAAAGTTCCCAGGCTACGAGCAGTACTTC.

The gene calls are TRBV9 and TRBJ2-5; 7 positions match TRBD1. Germline V CDR1 and CDR2: SGDLS, YYNGEE. This CDR3 region has 18 residues. With 2 bases clipped from V and 5 bases from J, the junction kept 18 bases outside the gene matches. The CDR3 nucleotides read TGTGCCAGCAGCGTCGAGACGATTTGGGACAGTGGGGCGGAGACCCAGTACTTC. As protein: CASSVETIWDSGAETQYF.

The rearrangement joins TRBV12-3 or TRBV12-4 to TRBJ1-2, with D tentatively TRBD1 (6 bases). V was shortened by 8 bases and J by 7 bases, with 14 bases between the two germline ends. CDR3 length equals 12 residues. CDR3 in amino acids: CASSSGGAGYTF. The CDR3 DNA reads TGTGCCAGCTCCTCCGGGGGGGCTGGCTACACCTTC.

The chain uses TRBV18 and TRBJ1-2; perhaps TRBD1 as D (6 bases). CDR1 and CDR2 (germline): KGHSH, LQKENI. The V end was cut by 5 bases, the J end by 8 bases, with 21 bases between. CDR3 length equals 15 residues. CDR3 region: CASSFQPRQETGYTF. Here the CDR3 DNA reads TGTGCCAGCTCATTTCAACCCCGACAGGAAACGGGCTACACCTTC. The full variable domain, its missing parts supplied by reference TRBV18 and TRBJ1-2, is NAGVMQNPRHLVRRRGQEARLRCSPMKGHSHVYWYRQLPEEGLKFMVYLQKENIIDESGMPKERFSAEFPKEGPSILRIQQVVRGDSAAYFCASSFQPRQETGYTFGSGTRLTVV.

CDR3 nucleotides: TGTGCCAGCAGCTCGGGACAGGCTAGTAATTCACCCCTCCACTTT. Amino acid sequence: CASSSGQASNSPLHF. The V call is TRBV7-9, the J call TRBJ1-6; 8 nucleotides match TRBD1. Germline CDR1 and CDR2: SEHNR and FQNEAQ (reference sequence). This CDR3 has 15 amino acids. J gave up 6 bases and V 4 bases, and 5 bases lay outside the gene matches.

V and J are TRBV5-1 and TRBJ1-1; TRBD1 aligns across 9 bases. Germline V gives CDR1 SGHRS, CDR2 YFSETQ. This CDR3 is built from 16 residues. V shed 4 bases, J shed 4 bases, and the junction held 11 bases outside the gene matches. CDR3 sequence reads: CASSPTGTGKPTEAFF. The CDR3 DNA reads as TGCGCCAGCAGCCCCACCGGGACAGGGAAGCCCACTGAAGCTTTCTTT.

The J gene is TRBJ2-7, the V gene TRBV27; 7 positions agree with TRBD1. J gave up 2 bases and V 6 bases, and 4 bases lay outside the gene matches. The V gene's germline CDR1 is MNHEY and CDR2 SMNVEV (reference sequence). CDR3 size: 13 residues. DNA for the CDR3: TGTGCCAGCAGCACAGGGGTTGCCTACGAGCAGTACTTC. It yields the protein CASSTGVAYEQYF.

The genes are TRBV27 and TRBJ2-1, with 12 bases that match TRBD2. CDR1 and CDR2 (germline): MNHEY, SMNVEV (reference sequence). The length of the CDR3 is 16 residues. J gave up 0 bases and V 5 bases, and 2 bases lay outside the gene matches. This CDR3 is CASSLAGGSSYNEQFF. The DNA for the CDR3 is TGTGCCAGCAGTCTAGCGGGGGGGAGCTCCTACAATGAGCAGTTCTTC.

The chain combines TRBV6-5 with TRBJ2-7; perhaps TRBD1 as D (6 bases). This CDR3 is 14 amino acids long. The V end lost 2 bases, the J end lost 2 bases, and 10 bases lay between the germline ends. The germline CDR1 and CDR2 sequences are MNHEY and SVGAGI. CDR3 in amino acids: CASSYRDKTYEQYF. In nucleotides, the CDR3 is TGTGCCAGCAGTTACCGGGACAAGACCTACGAGCAGTACTTC.

This chain links TRBV5-5 with TRBJ2-3, with 14 bases aligning to TRBD2. Germline-derived CDR1 and CDR2 are SGHKS and YYEKEE (reference sequence). Trimming at V came to 4 bases and at J to 3 bases, leaving 4 bases not matched to a gene. This CDR3 spans 16 amino acids. The CDR3 sequence is CASSPGTSGGTDTQYF. The DNA for the CDR3 is TGTGCCAGCAGCCCGGGGACTAGCGGGGGAACAGATACGCAGTATTTT.

The chain links TRBV7-2 to TRBJ2-5, with 8 bases aligning to TRBD1. V lost 5 bases to trimming and J lost 4 bases; unmatched junction nucleotides: 3. CDR3 length: 13 amino acids. CDR1 is SGHTA, CDR2 FQGNSA, per germline. DNA of the CDR3: TGTGCCAGCAGCCCCAGGGGGCTAGAGACCCAGTACTTC. Amino acids: CASSPRGLETQYF.